A single sample gave rise to the 8 T cell receptor beta chains below, sequenced in a study of blood T cell repertoires in COVID-19. Repertoires were generated with immunoSEQ multiplex PCR, while TCRdb's copy carries only in-frame clones and drops some. The top ten clones hold 15% to 20% of a sample with some 170,000 clones, 60% to 80% of them seen once. The sample taken for sequencing was PBMCs or T cells enriched from blood (not recorded which). All receptors come from a woman aged 45-60 years who had recovered from COVID-19.

The chain employs TRBV3-1 (or the pseudogene TRBV3-2) and TRBJ1-2; 10 bases agree with TRBD1. This CDR3 region has 16 residues. After removal of 2 bases from V and 8 bases from J, the junction contained 11 bases not matched to a gene. CDR1 is LGHDT, CDR2 YNNKEL, per germline (reference sequence). The CDR3 region has the DNA TGTGCCAGCAGCCAAAGGGGCTTAGGGACAGGGGTCGGCTACACCTTC. Protein sequence: CASSQRGLGTGVGYTF.

In nucleotides, the CDR3 is TGTGCCAGCAGCCAGGACACACCAGGTCCTCCGGTCTGTGGCTACACCTTC. This codes for CASSQDTPGPPVCGYTF. This sequence joins TRBV3-1 (or the pseudogene TRBV3-2) and TRBJ1-2; D is possibly TRBD1 (5 bases). Germline V lookup: CDR1 LGHDT, CDR2 YNNKEL (reference sequence). The V and J ends lost 3 bases and 7 bases respectively, with 24 bases between them. The CDR3 has 17 amino acids.

This clone was observed once. This chain uses TRBV5-1 with TRBJ1-5; a weak D match, TRBD1 (5 bases). Germline V lookup: CDR1 SGHRS, CDR2 YFSETQ. With 0 bases removed from V and 6 bases from J, the gap between germline ends came to 10 bases. The CDR3 covers 14 residues. The CDR3 reads CASSLDGGGQPQHF. The CDR3 coding sequence is TGCGCCAGCAGCTTGGATGGGGGAGGTCAGCCCCAGCATTTT.

This chain joins TRBV6-5 and TRBJ1-2, with D uncertain. The CDR3 loop spans 14 amino acids. V was shortened by 6 bases and J by 4 bases, with 15 bases between the two germline ends. The germline V gene encodes CDR1 MNHEY and CDR2 SVGAGI. The CDR3 loop reads CASSLEESVYGYTF. The CDR3 coding sequence is TGTGCCAGCAGCCTAGAGGAATCAGTCTATGGCTACACCTTC.

The genes are TRBV7-8 and TRBJ1-3; TRBD1 matches at 9 bases. The CDR3 sequence is 16 residues long. Germline V gene sequence: CDR1 SGHVS, CDR2 FQNEAQ. Unmatched junction bases numbered 5, after V lost 4 bases and J lost 1 base. The CDR3 DNA sequence: TGTGCCAGCAGCTCAACAGGGGGCAGGTCTGGAAACACCATATATTTT. Translation: CASSSTGGRSGNTIYF.

The V and J genes are TRBV5-1 and TRBJ2-5; TRBD2 might be the D (6 bases). V lost 0 bases and J lost 3, with 6 bases in between. The CDR3 length is 13 residues. The V gene's germline CDR1 is SGHRS and CDR2 YFSETQ. DNA for the CDR3: TGCGCCAGCAGCTTGGGACTAGAAGAGACCCAGTACTTC. As protein: CASSLGLEETQYF. The full variable domain, rest sourced from reference TRBV5-1 and TRBJ2-5, is KAGVTQTPRYLIKTRGQQVTLSCSPISGHRSVSWYQQTPGQGLQFLFEYFSETQRNKGNFPGRFSGRQFSNSRSEMNVSTLELGDSALYLCASSLGLEETQYFGPGTRLLVL.

The chain is built from TRBV7-9 and TRBJ1-3; TRBD1 is a possible D gene (6 bases). The CDR3 spans 17 residues. Trimming cost V 4 bases and J 4 bases, with 20 bases left between them. CDR1 and CDR2 (germline): SEHNR, FQNEAQ (reference sequence). CDR3 nucleotide sequence: TGTGCCAGCAGCTCAACCCAGGGGCTGGGTATCGGAAACACCATATATTTT. It specifies CASSSTQGLGIGNTIYF.

This clone turned up a few times. The gene calls are TRBV6-5 and TRBJ1-4; D perhaps matches TRBD1 (5 bases). Germline V gene lookup returns CDR1 MNHEY and CDR2 SVGAGI. This CDR3 has 14 residues. Trimming cost V 6 bases and J 7 bases, with 15 bases left between them. The CDR3 DNA sequence: TGTGCCAGCAGGACGGGGGGAATGGGTGAAAAACTGTTTTTT. Its translation is CASRTGGMGEKLFF.